The clone carrying this T cell receptor beta chain has more than one count but fewer than ten. Its specificity is not known. Healthy Russian Caucasian donors spanned ages roughly 6 to 90 years. Per sample, a minimum of 6.5 million PBMCs were isolated. The use of a sample-barcoded 5' primer and a J-beta primer mix characterized a second PCR of roughly 6 to 11 cycles. A 12-random-nucleotide template-switch adaptor tagged each cDNA molecule. TCRdb reprocessed the 5' RACE reads with MiXCR, giving one entry per CDR3 protein. Here the sample spans hundreds of thousands of distinct CDR3 sequences, just over 55% being singletons. This entry comes from a study of blood T cells in healthy people across ages. The study's findings and limits: Reliance upon unsorted PBMCs precluded definitive naive versus antigen-experienced comparison.

Trimming left V 2 bases short and J 6 bases short, with 5 bases between. The CDR3 contains 11 residues. Germline-derived CDR1 and CDR2 are SGHDN and FVKESK. The receptor comes from a man between 40 and 49 years old in good health. The rearrangement links TRBV14 to TRBJ2-7, with D unclear. The sequencing sample was made of blood. CDR3 DNA: TGTGCCAGCAGCCAATTTTGCGAGCAGTACTTC. This encodes CASSQFCEQYF.